Presented here are 9 T cell receptor beta chains from one specimen sequenced in a study of T cell responses to AZD1222 COVID-19 vaccine. Measured with immunoSEQ multiplex PCR; TCRdb has only the in-frame clones, and not every one. Of about 120,000 clones listed, roughly 90% are singletons. The specimen was peripheral blood, collected on day 0 of AZD1222 vaccination. All receptors derive from an adult in good health.

V usage is TRBV19 and J usage is TRBJ1-5; maybe TRBD1 (5 bases). The V end lost 1 base, the J end lost 6 bases, and 10 bases lay between the germline ends. CDR1 LNHDA and CDR2 SQIVND come from the germline V gene (reference sequence). The CDR3 length is 14 residues. CDR3 loop: CASSIAGIGQPQHF. CDR3 DNA sequence: TGTGCCAGTAGTATAGCAGGGATAGGTCAGCCCCAGCATTTT.

The chain joins TRBV18 to TRBJ1-3; D gene ambiguous. V shed 6 bases and J shed 0 bases, with 12 bases lying between them. CDR1 is KGHSH, CDR2 LQKENI, per germline. The CDR3 runs to 15 residues. The CDR3 DNA sequence: TGTGCCAGCTCCCTTGGGGAGTCCTCTGGAAACACCATATATTTT. Translation gives CASSLGESSGNTIYF.

The chain recombines TRBV24-1 with TRBJ2-5; D perhaps matches TRBD2 (6 bases). This CDR3 comprises 12 residues. CDR1 and CDR2 (germline): KGHDR, SFDVKD. V lost 2 bases, J lost 10 bases, and 10 bases lay in between. In DNA form, the CDR3 reads TGTGCCACCAGTGATTACGGGGAGGTCCAGTACTTC. Encoded protein: CATSDYGEVQYF.

This clone was detected only a few times. The V and J genes are TRBV15 and TRBJ2-7; D remains unclear. V was cut by 0 bases and J by 1 base, with 7 bases left in between. CDR1 LNHNV and CDR2 YYDKDF come from the germline V gene (reference sequence). This CDR3 has 14 residues. CDR3 nucleotides: TGTGCCACCAGCAGAGATTCCAGTTCCTACGAGCAGTACTTC. This codes for CATSRDSSSYEQYF.

The chain has TRBV27 and TRBJ2-3, with D unresolved. The V and J ends lost 5 bases and 4 bases respectively, with 13 bases between them. CDR1 is MNHEY and CDR2 is SMNVEV in the germline V gene (reference sequence). The CDR3 is made up of 14 amino acids. Here the CDR3 reads CASSLNGFPDTQYF. The CDR3 DNA sequence: TGTGCCAGCAGTCTCAACGGATTTCCAGATACGCAGTATTTT.

The gene calls are TRBV7-8 and TRBJ1-5; a weak D match, TRBD1 (6 bases). This CDR3 has 17 amino acids. V lost 5 bases and J 3 bases, leaving 20 bases between the germline ends. Looked up from germline, CDR1 is SGHVS and CDR2 is FQNEAQ. In DNA, the CDR3 is TGTGCCAGCAGCCCCTGGAAGGGGGTAGGAGTCAATCAGCCCCAGCATTTT. It specifies CASSPWKGVGVNQPQHF.

This clone showed up just once. This chain joins TRBV6-5 and TRBJ2-5; 8 bases agree with TRBD1. This CDR3 contains 14 residues. V shed 5 bases, J shed 5 bases, and the junction held 7 bases outside the gene matches. Germline V lookup: CDR1 MNHEY, CDR2 SVGAGI. The DNA of the CDR3 is TGTGCCAGCAGTCCCCCAGGGGGCCGGGAGACCCAGTACTTC. Translated, it gives CASSPPGGRETQYF.

The CDR3 protein is CASSQGGGTGELFF. CDR3 DNA sequence: TGCGCCAGCAGCCAAGGGGGAGGCACCGGGGAGCTGTTTTTT. This rearrangement joins TRBV4-1 to TRBJ2-2, with a weak D call TRBD2 (6 bases). CDR3 length equals 14 residues. The germline V and J ends were trimmed by 1 base and 4 bases, with 7 bases remaining between them. Per germline, CDR1 MGHRA and CDR2 YSYEKL.

J is TRBJ1-2 and V is TRBV14; D is possibly TRBD1 (6 bases). The CDR3 runs to 14 residues. Looked up from germline, CDR1 is SGHDN and CDR2 is FVKESK. V was shortened by 0 bases and J by 7 bases, with 12 bases between the two germline ends. The CDR3 region is CASSQDHRDRGYTF. CDR3 sequence (DNA): TGTGCCAGCAGCCAAGACCACAGGGATCGTGGCTACACCTTC.